The sequence of this TCR beta chain was determined in a study of cytomegalovirus exposure and HLA in healthy donors. After removal of 4 bases from V and 4 bases from J, the junction contained 2 bases not matched to a gene. Germline loops: CDR1 SGHTA, CDR2 FQGTGA. The CDR3 totals 15 residues. PCR employed 60 Vbeta and 13 Jbeta primers. Clones were read by immunoSEQ multiplex PCR, and TCRdb kept only the in-frame ones, dropping some. Of 150,000 to 200,000 clones listed, around 80% are singletons. Sequencing was carried out using PBMCs. This receptor was identified in a woman aged 40 to 55 in good health and CMV-seronegative. The rearrangement uses TRBV7-3 and TRBJ2-1; 12 bases fit TRBD2. This CDR3 reads CASSSLAGGYNEQFF. The CDR3 DNA reads as TGTGCCAGCAGCTCACTAGCGGGAGGTTACAATGAGCAGTTCTTC. Filled out from reference TRBV7-3 and TRBJ2-1, the complete variable domain reads GAGVSQTPSNKVTEKGKYVELRCDPISGHTALYWYRQSLGQGPEFLIYFQGTGAADDSGLPNDRFFAVRPEGSVSTLKIQRTERGDSAVYLCASSSLAGGYNEQFFGPGTRLTVL.